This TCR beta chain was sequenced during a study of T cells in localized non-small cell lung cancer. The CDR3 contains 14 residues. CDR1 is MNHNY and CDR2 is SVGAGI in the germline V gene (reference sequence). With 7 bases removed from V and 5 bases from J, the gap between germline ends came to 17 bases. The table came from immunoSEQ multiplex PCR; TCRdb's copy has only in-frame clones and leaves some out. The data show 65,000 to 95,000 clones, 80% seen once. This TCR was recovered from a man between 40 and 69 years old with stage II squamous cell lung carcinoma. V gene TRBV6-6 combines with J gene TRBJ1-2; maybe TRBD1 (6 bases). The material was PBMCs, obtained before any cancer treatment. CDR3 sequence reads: CASTKGQPPYGYTF. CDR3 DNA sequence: TGTGCCAGCACCAAAGGACAGCCACCATATGGCTACACCTTC.